This TCR beta chain is drawn from a study of T cells in Graves' hyperthyroidism and ophthalmopathy. This clonotype was seen only a few times. The antigen remains undetermined. Clinical symptoms, serum thyroxine and TRAb, thyroid ultrasound and orbital computed tomography together formed the diagnostic basis. The PBMCs were sourced from fresh peripheral blood (around 9.3 ml). Germline values: CDR1 LNHDA, CDR2 SQIVND (reference sequence). V shed 3 bases, J shed 3 bases, and the junction held 5 bases outside the gene matches. This CDR3 is 14 amino acids long. The TCR beta CDR3 regions underwent amplification using RNA transcripts as the source. When the TCR CDR3 underwent first-round RT-PCR, the HTBI primer set was used. MiXCR was run by TCRdb on the multiplex PCR reads, yielding one entry per CDR3 protein. The sample includes 250,000 to 300,000 distinct CDR3 sequences, 13% of them seen just once. Study-level results: Before onset, ophthalmopathy was predicted by the model a median around 6 months earlier.

The sequencing sample was made of blood. The chain employs TRBV19 and TRBJ2-7; 7 positions match TRBD2. This clonotype was obtained from a woman between 25 and 40 years old with Graves' hyperthyroidism that later progressed to Graves' ophthalmopathy. The CDR3 coding sequence is TGTGCCAGTAGTATCGGGGGGACGCACTACGAGCAGTACTTC. Translation: CASSIGGTHYEQYF.